These T cell receptor beta chains were read from a single sample in a study of cytomegalovirus exposure and HLA in healthy donors. The repertoire was sequenced with immunoSEQ multiplex PCR; TCRdb's copy has only in-frame clones and lacks some. The sample lists about 170,000 clones, less than 80% occurring once. The specimen was PBMCs. The receptors derive from a female donor in good health and CMV-seronegative. Each CDR3 is given with its conserved first and last residue. The D gene is left open where the match is weak. Some rows have no size entry. The others give once, few or many, or a class for an expanded clone.

size,D,J,V,CDR3,DNA
-,-,TRBJ2-2,TRBV7-2,CASSMIPGGELFF,TGTGCCAGCAGCATGATCCCCGGGGGGGAGCTGTTTTTT
once,TRBD1,TRBJ2-2,TRBV19,CASSIDVGTDQPGELFF,TGTGCCAGTAGTATAGACGTCGGGACAGATCAACCCGGGGAGCTGTTTTTT
-,TRBD1,TRBJ1-2,TRBV6-5,CASSYPGTGIYGYTF,TGTGCCAGCAGTTACCCCGGGACAGGGATCTATGGCTACACCTTC
-,-,TRBJ2-6,TRBV14,CASSQGGSGANVLTF,TGTGCCAGCAGCCAAGGCGGCTCTGGGGCCAACGTCCTGACTTTC
-,-,TRBJ1-1,TRBV28,CASSLATTEAFF,TGTGCCAGCAGTTTAGCCACAACTGAAGCTTTCTTT
-,-,TRBJ2-7,TRBV27,CASSWTTSYEQYF,TGTGCCAGCAGTTGGACTACCTCCTACGAGCAGTACTTC
-,-,TRBJ2-1,TRBV9,CASSPSGSSYNEQFF,TGTGCCAGCAGCCCCTCGGGTAGCTCCTACAATGAGCAGTTCTTC
-,TRBD1,TRBJ2-7,TRBV7-3,CASSLDATGGFYEQYF,TGTGCCAGCAGCCTCGACGCGACAGGGGGGTTCTACGAGCAGTACTTC
few,TRBD2,TRBJ2-7,TRBV5-8,CASRRGSYEQYF,TGTGCCAGCAGGCGGGGGTCCTACGAGCAGTACTTC
-,-,TRBJ2-2,TRBV21-1,CASSRQPPHNQGGRTGELFF,TGTGCCAGCAGCAGACAGCCTCCTCACAACCAGGGGGGAAGGACCGGGGAGCTGTTTTTT
-,TRBD1,TRBJ2-7,TRBV28,CASRTGGEGEQYF,TGTGCCAGCAGAACAGGGGGCGAAGGGGAGCAGTACTTC
-,TRBD2,TRBJ2-1,TRBV7-2,CASSLQRGNEQFF,TGTGCCAGCAGCTTACAGCGGGGCAATGAGCAGTTCTTC
-,-,TRBJ1-3,TRBV6-5,CASRKGGSGNTIYF,TGTGCCAGCAGAAAGGGAGGCTCTGGAAACACCATATATTTT
-,-,TRBJ2-7,TRBV21-1,CASSKEPGSALYEQYF,TGTGCCAGCAGCAAAGAGCCGGGATCTGCCTTATACGAGCAGTACTTC
once,TRBD2,TRBJ2-1,TRBV9,CASSLAGGPVNEQFF,TGTGCCAGCAGCCTAGCGGGAGGGCCCGTCAATGAGCAGTTCTTC
-,-,TRBJ1-1,TRBV18,CASSPGGGSLNTEAFF,TGTGCCAGCTCACCCGGCGGGGGGTCCTTAAACACTGAAGCTTTCTTT
-,-,TRBJ2-7,TRBV29-1,CSVEGTAYEQYF,TGCAGCGTTGAAGGGACAGCCTACGAGCAGTACTTC
-,TRBD1,TRBJ1-5,TRBV6-1,CASRHRGHNQPQHF,TGTGCCAGCAGACACAGGGGGCACAATCAGCCCCAGCATTTT
-,TRBD2,TRBJ2-7,TRBV5-1,CASSPRGGTESYEQYF,TGCGCCAGCTCCCCCCGGGGGGGGACCGAATCCTACGAGCAGTACTTC
-,TRBD2,TRBJ2-7,TRBV5-4,CASSRGLAGLSYEQYF,TGTGCCAGCAGCCGGGGACTAGCGGGTCTCTCCTACGAGCAGTACTTC
-,-,TRBJ1-1,TRBV29-1,CSARAQNTEAFF,TGCAGCGCCAGGGCGCAGAACACTGAAGCTTTCTTT
-,-,TRBJ1-2,TRBV18,CASSPGSNYGYTF,TGTGCCAGCTCACCCGGGAGTAACTATGGCTACACCTTC
-,-,TRBJ1-1,TRBV19,CASSIRGLKDTEAFF,TGTGCCAGTAGTATTAGAGGTCTGAAGGACACTGAAGCTTTCTTT
few,TRBD2,TRBJ2-4,TRBV7-9,CASTKGRGRGDIQYF,TGTGCCAGCACCAAAGGGCGGGGGAGAGGAGACATTCAGTACTTC
-,-,TRBJ2-7,TRBV4-3,CASSQVCLYVHRNSYEQYF,TGCGCCAGCAGCCAAGTTTGTCTATACGTGCACCGAAACTCCTACGAGCAGTACTTC
-,-,TRBJ2-7,TRBV28,CASIPSNRGYEQYF,TGTGCCAGCATCCCTTCCAACCGGGGCTACGAGCAGTACTTC
-,TRBD1,TRBJ1-6,TRBV7-9,CASSSSGTGLNSPLHF,TGTGCCAGCAGCTCAAGCGGGACAGGGTTGAACTCACCCCTCCACTTT
-,TRBD1,TRBJ2-7,TRBV27,CASSDPGTALYEQYF,TGTGCCAGCAGTGACCCCGGGACAGCGCTTTACGAGCAGTACTTC
-,-,TRBJ1-1,TRBV9,CASSVEGGRFSTEAFF,TGTGCCAGCAGCGTAGAAGGGGGAAGGTTTAGCACTGAAGCTTTCTTT
-,TRBD2,TRBJ2-2,TRBV2,CASRAGDQGTGELFF,TGTGCCAGCAGGGCGGGAGATCAGGGCACCGGGGAGCTGTTTTTT
-,TRBD2,TRBJ2-3,TRBV7-2,CASSLGGGRVADTQYF,TGTGCCAGCAGCCTGGGAGGCGGGAGAGTCGCAGATACGCAGTATTTT
-,-,TRBJ1-6,TRBV10-3,CAISESGQGRGDSPLHF,TGTGCCATCAGTGAGTCGGGGCAGGGGAGGGGAGATTCACCCCTCCACTTT
-,TRBD1,TRBJ1-2,TRBV10-3,CAISDPDRVYGYTF,TGTGCCATCAGTGACCCGGACAGGGTCTATGGCTACACCTTC
-,-,TRBJ1-3,TRBV4-3,CASSQDSQARNTIYF,TGCGCCAGCAGCCAAGATTCCCAGGCGCGAAACACCATATATTTT
once,TRBD1,TRBJ2-7,TRBV5-1,CASSLMGQGEQYF,TGCGCCAGCAGCTTAATGGGACAGGGCGAGCAGTACTTC
-,-,TRBJ1-4,TRBV5-1,CASSPTPRGAGEKLFF,TGCGCCAGCAGTCCTACCCCCAGAGGTGCTGGTGAAAAACTGTTTTTT
-,TRBD1,TRBJ1-5,TRBV28,CASSRDRGSYYSNQPQHF,TGTGCCAGCAGCCGGGACAGGGGCTCGTATTATAGCAATCAGCCCCAGCATTTT
-,-,TRBJ2-2,TRBV7-3,CASSLASRNTGELFF,TGTGCCAGCAGCTTAGCTTCCAGGAACACCGGGGAGCTGTTTTTT
-,TRBD2,TRBJ2-2,TRBV5-1,CASSIGLAGESGELFF,TGCGCCAGCAGCATCGGACTAGCGGGGGAGTCCGGGGAGCTGTTTTTT
-,-,TRBJ1-2,TRBV5-4,CASSFNFQGQNYGYTF,TGTGCCAGCAGCTTCAATTTCCAGGGCCAGAACTATGGCTACACCTTC
-,-,TRBJ2-5,TRBV5-1,CASSLGGRGNQETQYF,TGCGCCAGCAGCTTGGGGGGCAGGGGAAACCAAGAGACCCAGTACTTC
-,-,TRBJ2-7,TRBV4-3,CASSQAVQGPYEQYF,TGCGCCAGCAGCCAAGCTGTCCAGGGCCCCTACGAGCAGTACTTC
-,-,TRBJ1-5,TRBV7-2,CASSRTLGARYQPQHF,TGTGCCAGCAGCCGTACTCTGGGGGCCCGATATCAGCCCCAGCATTTT
-,TRBD2,TRBJ2-1,TRBV5-1,CASSATSGTYNEQFF,TGCGCCAGCAGCGCCACTAGCGGGACCTACAATGAGCAGTTCTTC
-,TRBD1,TRBJ1-2,TRBV5-1,CASSPTYRGRWGYTF,TGCGCCAGCAGCCCAACATATAGGGGGCGATGGGGCTACACCTTC
-,-,TRBJ2-2,TRBV2,CASKQDYTGELFF,TGTGCCAGCAAGCAGGATTACACCGGGGAGCTGTTTTTT
-,TRBD1,TRBJ1-2,TRBV29-1,CSVALNPGGRYGYTF,TGCAGCGTTGCGTTAAATCCAGGGGGCAGGTATGGCTACACCTTC
-,-,TRBJ1-1,TRBV4-1,CASSQSGTMNTEAFF,TGCGCCAGCAGTCAGTCAGGAACCATGAACACTGAAGCTTTCTTT
-,-,TRBJ2-1,TRBV4-1,CASSQGLGQFF,TGCGCCAGCAGCCAAGGTTTGGGCCAGTTCTTC
-,TRBD1,TRBJ1-1,TRBV18,CASSPVRQGSTEAFF,TGTGCCAGCTCACCTGTAAGACAGGGGAGCACTGAAGCTTTCTTT